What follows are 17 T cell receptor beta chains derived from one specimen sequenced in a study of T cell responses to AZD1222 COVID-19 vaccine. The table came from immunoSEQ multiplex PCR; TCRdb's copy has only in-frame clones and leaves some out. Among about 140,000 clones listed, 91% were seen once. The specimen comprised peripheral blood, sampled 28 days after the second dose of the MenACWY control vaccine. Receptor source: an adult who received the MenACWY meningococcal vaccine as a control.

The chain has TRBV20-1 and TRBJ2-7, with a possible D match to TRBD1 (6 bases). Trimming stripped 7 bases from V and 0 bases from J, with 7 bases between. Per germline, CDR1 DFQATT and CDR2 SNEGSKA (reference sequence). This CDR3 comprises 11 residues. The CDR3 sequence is CSVRGSYEQYF. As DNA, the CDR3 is TGCAGTGTCAGGGGCTCCTACGAGCAGTACTTC.

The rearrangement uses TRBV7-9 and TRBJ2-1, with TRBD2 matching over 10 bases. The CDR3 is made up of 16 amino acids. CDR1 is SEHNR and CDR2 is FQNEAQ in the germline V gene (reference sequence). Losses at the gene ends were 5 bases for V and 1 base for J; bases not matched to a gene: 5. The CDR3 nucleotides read TGTGCCAGCAGCACCACTAGCGGGACGTCCTACAATGAGCAGTTCTTC. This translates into CASSTTSGTSYNEQFF.

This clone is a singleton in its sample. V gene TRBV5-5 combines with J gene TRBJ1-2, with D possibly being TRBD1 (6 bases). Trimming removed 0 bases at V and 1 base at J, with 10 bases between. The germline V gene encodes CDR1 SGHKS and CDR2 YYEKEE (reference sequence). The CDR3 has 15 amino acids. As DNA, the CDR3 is TGTGCCAGCAGCTTGGAGGGGGGCCTTAACTATGGCTACACCTTC. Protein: CASSLEGGLNYGYTF.

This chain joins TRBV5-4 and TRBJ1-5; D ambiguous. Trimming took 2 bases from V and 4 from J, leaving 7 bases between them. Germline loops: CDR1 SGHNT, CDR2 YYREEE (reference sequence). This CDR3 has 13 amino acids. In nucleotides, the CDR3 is TGTGCCAGCAGCTTATCAGTAAATCAGCCCCAGCATTTT. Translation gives CASSLSVNQPQHF.

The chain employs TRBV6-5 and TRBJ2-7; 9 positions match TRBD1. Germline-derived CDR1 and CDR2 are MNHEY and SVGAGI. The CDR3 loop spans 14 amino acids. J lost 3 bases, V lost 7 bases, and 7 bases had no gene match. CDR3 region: CASIRTGASYEQYF. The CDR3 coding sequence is TGTGCCAGCATCAGGACAGGGGCCAGCTACGAGCAGTACTTC.

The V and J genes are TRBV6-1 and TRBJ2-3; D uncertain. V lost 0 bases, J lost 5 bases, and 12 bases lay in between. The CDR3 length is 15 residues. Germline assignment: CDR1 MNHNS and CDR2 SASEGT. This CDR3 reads CASSEARTRLDTQYF. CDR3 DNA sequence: TGTGCCAGCAGTGAAGCCAGGACGCGACTAGATACGCAGTATTTT.

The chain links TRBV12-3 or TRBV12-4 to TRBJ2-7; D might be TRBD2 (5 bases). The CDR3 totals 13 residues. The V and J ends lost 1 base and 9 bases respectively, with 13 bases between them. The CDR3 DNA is TGTGCCAGCAGTTTAGGGGGAGAGGACGGGCAGTACTTC. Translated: CASSLGGEDGQYF.

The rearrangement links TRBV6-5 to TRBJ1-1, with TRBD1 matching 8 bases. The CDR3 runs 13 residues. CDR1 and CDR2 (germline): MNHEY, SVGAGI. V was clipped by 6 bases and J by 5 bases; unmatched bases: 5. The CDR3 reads CASRDRAATEAFF. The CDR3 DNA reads TGTGCCAGCAGGGACAGGGCGGCTACTGAAGCTTTCTTT.

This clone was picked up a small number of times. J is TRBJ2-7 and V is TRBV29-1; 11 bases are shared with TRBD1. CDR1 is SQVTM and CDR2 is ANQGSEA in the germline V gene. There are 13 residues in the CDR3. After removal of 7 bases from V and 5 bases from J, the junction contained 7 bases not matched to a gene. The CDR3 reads CSGRTGGTNEQYF. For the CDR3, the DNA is TGCAGCGGGAGGACAGGGGGCACCAACGAGCAGTACTTC.

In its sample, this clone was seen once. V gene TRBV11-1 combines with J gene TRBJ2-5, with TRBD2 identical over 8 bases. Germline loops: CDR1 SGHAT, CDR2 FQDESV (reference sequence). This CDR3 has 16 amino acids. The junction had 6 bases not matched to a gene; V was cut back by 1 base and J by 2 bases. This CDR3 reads CASSLGVASGQETQYF. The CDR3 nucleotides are TGTGCCAGCAGCTTAGGTGTTGCTAGCGGGCAAGAGACCCAGTACTTC.

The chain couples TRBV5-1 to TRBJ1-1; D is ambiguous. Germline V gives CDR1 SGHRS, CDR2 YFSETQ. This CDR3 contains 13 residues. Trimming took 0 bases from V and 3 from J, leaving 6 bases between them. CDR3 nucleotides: TGCGCCAGCAGCTTGGATAAAGACACTGAAGCTTTCTTT. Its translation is CASSLDKDTEAFF.

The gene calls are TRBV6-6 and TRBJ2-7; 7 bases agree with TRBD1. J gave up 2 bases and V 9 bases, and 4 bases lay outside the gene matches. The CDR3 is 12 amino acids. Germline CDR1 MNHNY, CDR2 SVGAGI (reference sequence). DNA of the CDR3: TGTGCCAGTCGGCAGGGGGCCTACGAGCAGTACTTC. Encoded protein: CASRQGAYEQYF.

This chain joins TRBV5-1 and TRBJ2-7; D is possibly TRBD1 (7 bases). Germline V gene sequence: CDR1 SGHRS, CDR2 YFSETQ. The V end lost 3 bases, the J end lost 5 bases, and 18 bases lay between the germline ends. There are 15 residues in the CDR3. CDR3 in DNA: TGCGCCAGCAGCTCAGGAGGGGACAGCGGCGACGAGCAGTACTTC. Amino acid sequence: CASSSGGDSGDEQYF.

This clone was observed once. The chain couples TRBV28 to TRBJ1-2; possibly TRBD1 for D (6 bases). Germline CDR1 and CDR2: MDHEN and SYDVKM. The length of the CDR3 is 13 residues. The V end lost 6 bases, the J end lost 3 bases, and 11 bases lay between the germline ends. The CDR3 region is CASSYRDYYGYTF. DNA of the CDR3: TGTGCCAGCAGCTACAGGGATTACTATGGCTACACCTTC.

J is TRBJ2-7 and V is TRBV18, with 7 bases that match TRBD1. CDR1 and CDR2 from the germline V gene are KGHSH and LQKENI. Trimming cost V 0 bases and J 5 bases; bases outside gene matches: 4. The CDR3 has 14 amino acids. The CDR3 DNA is TGTGCCAGCTCACCACCCAACAGGGGCGACGAGCAGTACTTC. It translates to CASSPPNRGDEQYF. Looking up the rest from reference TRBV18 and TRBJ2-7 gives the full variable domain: NAGVMQNPRHLVRRRGQEARLRCSPMKGHSHVYWYRQLPEEGLKFMVYLQKENIIDESGMPKERFSAEFPKEGPSILRIQQVVRGDSAAYFCASSPPNRGDEQYFGPGTRLTVT.

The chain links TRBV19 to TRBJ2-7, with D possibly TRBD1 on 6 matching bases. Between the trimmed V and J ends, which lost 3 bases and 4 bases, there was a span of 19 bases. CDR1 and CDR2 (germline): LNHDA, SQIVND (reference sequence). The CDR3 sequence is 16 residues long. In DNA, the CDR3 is TGTGCCAGTAGTATCGCCGTTTCGGCAGGGGTATACGAGCAGTACTTC. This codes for CASSIAVSAGVYEQYF.

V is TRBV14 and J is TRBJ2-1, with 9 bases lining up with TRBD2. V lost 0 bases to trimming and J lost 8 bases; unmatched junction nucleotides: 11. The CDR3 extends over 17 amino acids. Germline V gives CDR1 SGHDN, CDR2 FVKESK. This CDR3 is CASSQDGPKREEDEQFF. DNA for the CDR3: TGTGCCAGCAGCCAAGATGGGCCTAAGCGGGAGGAGGATGAGCAGTTCTTC.